The 21 T cell receptor beta chains listed next were all sequenced from one sample in a study of sequential checkpoint blockade in melanoma. As to treatment: randomized to nivolumab then ipilimumab (arm A) or the reverse (arm B). The table came from immunoSEQ multiplex PCR; TCRdb's copy has only in-frame clones and leaves some out. The sample carries under 40,000 clones, nearly 90% recorded once. Material: CD8+ T cells sorted from blood (inferred from file names), obtained from a patient given nivolumab and ipilimumab in sequence. These receptors came from a human donor with melanoma.

V gene TRBV5-6 combines with J gene TRBJ1-1; possibly TRBD1 for D (5 bases). The germline V gene has CDR1 SGHDT and CDR2 YYEEEE. The CDR3 loop spans 13 amino acids. Trimming left V 0 bases short and J 9 bases short, with 12 bases between. CDR3 bases: TGTGCCAGCAGCTTGGCCTCGGAGGGGAAAGCTTTCTTT. Translation gives CASSLASEGKAFF.

Note on this clone: The limits of the CDR3 on the DNA are not certain, so only TCRdb's listed CDR3 is given. CDR3 amino acids: CASSKDPRGTRGNYLCEQYF. The rearrangement links TRBV21-1 to TRBJ2-7; TRBD2, the table's D call, lacks a check against the DNA. TRBV21-1 is flagged as a pseudogene. 20 amino acids form the CDR3, both terminal residues included.

The chain employs TRBV28 and TRBJ1-1; 7 nucleotides agree with TRBD1. The CDR3 runs 15 residues. Germline CDR1 and CDR2: MDHEN and SYDVKM. J gave up 3 bases and V 6 bases, and 10 bases lay outside the gene matches. The CDR3 nucleotides are TGTGCCAGCAGACACGGACAGGTAGGGTACACTGAAGCTTTCTTT. Translated, it gives CASRHGQVGYTEAFF.

This chain connects TRBV7-9 to TRBJ2-5, with 9 bases identical to TRBD1. CDR1 is SEHNR, CDR2 FQNEAQ, per germline (reference sequence). The junction had 6 bases not matched to a gene; V was cut back by 5 bases and J by 2 bases. This CDR3 contains 15 residues. CDR3 sequence reads: CASSRQGDLQETQYF. The CDR3 region has the DNA TGTGCCAGCAGCCGACAGGGGGATTTGCAAGAGACCCAGTACTTC. The full variable domain, with the rest looked up from reference TRBV7-9 and TRBJ2-5, is DTGVSQNPRHKITKRGQNVTFRCDPISEHNRLYWYRQTLGQGPEFLTYFQNEAQLEKSRLLSDRFSAERPKGSFSTLEIQRTEQGDSAMYLCASSRQGDLQETQYFGPGTRLLVL.

This chain uses TRBV13 with TRBJ1-3; 9 bases agree with TRBD1. In germline, CDR1 is PRHDT, CDR2 FYEKMQ (reference sequence). J lost 0 bases, V lost 3 bases, and 6 bases had no gene match. CDR3 length: 17 residues. The CDR3 DNA reads TGTGCCAGCAGCTTGGAGACAGGGGGGTACTCTGGAAACACCATATATTTT. This gives the protein CASSLETGGYSGNTIYF.

The table lists this clone with a few counts. The rearrangement links TRBV4-3 to TRBJ2-1, with 13 bases matching TRBD2. The germline V gene encodes CDR1 LGHNA and CDR2 YSLEER. The CDR3 has 17 amino acids. Trimming removed 4 bases from V and 6 bases from J; junction bases left unmatched: 9. CDR3: CASSLGLAGEYGNEQFF. In DNA, the CDR3 is TGCGCCAGCAGCCTCGGACTAGCGGGAGAGTATGGCAATGAGCAGTTCTTC.

This clone has just one count. This chain connects TRBV9 to TRBJ2-1; TRBD2 matches 12 bases. The length of the CDR3 is 16 residues. CDR1 is SGDLS, CDR2 YYNGEE, per germline. Trimming at V came to 4 bases and at J to 2 bases, leaving 4 bases not matched to a gene. For the CDR3, the DNA is TGTGCCAGCAGCCCCCGACTAGCGGGAGCCTACAATGAGCAGTTCTTC. Translation gives CASSPRLAGAYNEQFF.

CDR3 amino acids: CASWGVTEAFF. The CDR3, as DNA: TGTGCCAGTTGGGGGGTCACTGAAGCTTTCTTT. The chain has TRBV6-6 and TRBJ1-1; D perhaps matches TRBD1 (5 bases). The CDR3 is 11 amino acids. Trimming stripped 9 bases from V and 4 bases from J, with 9 bases between. The germline CDR1 and CDR2 sequences are MNHNY and SVGAGI (reference sequence).

The V and J genes are TRBV7-8 and TRBJ2-7; tentative D call: TRBD1 (5 bases). In germline, CDR1 is SGHVS, CDR2 FQNEAQ. Trimming took off 1 base at V and 3 bases at J, with 16 bases between the two ends. The CDR3 is 16 amino acids. CDR3 DNA: TGTGCCAGCAGCTTAGGGTCCAGACAGAACCTCTACGAGCAGTACTTC. Protein: CASSLGSRQNLYEQYF.

The chain combines TRBV6-5 with TRBJ1-2, with D possibly TRBD1 on 6 matching bases. The ends were cut back, 2 bases at V and 6 bases at J, with 7 bases in the middle. The CDR3 runs 12 residues. The germline CDR1 and CDR2 sequences are MNHEY and SVGAGI. The CDR3 DNA is TGTGCCAGCAGTTACCCAGGGGATGGCTACACCTTC. Amino acids: CASSYPGDGYTF.

The rearrangement uses TRBV9 and TRBJ2-1; a weak D match, TRBD2 (7 bases). V lost 4 bases, J lost 8 bases, and 13 bases lay in between. The germline CDR1 and CDR2 sequences are SGDLS and YYNGEE. The CDR3 runs 13 residues. CDR3 nucleotides: TGTGCCAGCAGCCCGGACAGCGGGGATGAGCAGTTCTTC. This gives the protein CASSPDSGDEQFF.

The chain couples TRBV7-7 to TRBJ1-4; the D gene is possibly TRBD1 (5 bases). V was pared by 5 bases and J by 14 bases, with 15 bases between. The CDR3 contains 12 residues. CDR1 is SSHAT and CDR2 is FNYEAQ in the germline V gene (reference sequence). CDR3 in amino acids: CASSPEPGLLFF. The CDR3 DNA follows: TGTGCCAGCAGCCCTGAACCGGGACTTCTGTTTTTT.

In this sample, this clone turned up a few times. Here the CDR3 reads CASSLGWAGISHEQYF. CDR3 coding DNA: TGTGCCAGCAGCCTTGGATGGGCGGGAATCAGCCACGAGCAGTACTTC. The chain combines TRBV14 with TRBJ2-7, with D perhaps TRBD2 (6 bases). Germline CDR1 SGHDN, CDR2 FVKESK. V dropped 4 bases and J dropped 5 bases, with 21 bases sitting between them. The CDR3 sequence is 16 residues long.

The rearrangement joins TRBV5-6 to TRBJ1-1; 9 positions agree with TRBD1. V shed 2 bases and J 5 bases; nucleotides not matched to a gene: 10. Germline lookup yields CDR1 SGHDT and CDR2 YYEEEE. The CDR3 is 16 residues long. The CDR3 here is CASSFTGQGYETEAFF. CDR3 DNA: TGTGCCAGCAGCTTTACGGGACAGGGTTATGAGACTGAAGCTTTCTTT. The whole variable domain, filled in from reference TRBV5-6 and TRBJ1-1, reads DAGVTQSPTHLIKTRGQQVTLRCSPKSGHDTVSWYQQALGQGPQFIFQYYEEEERQRGNFPDRFSGHQFPNYSSELNVNALLLGDSALYLCASSFTGQGYETEAFFGQGTRLTVV.

The chain carries TRBV7-9 and TRBJ2-3, with D perhaps matching TRBD2 (5 bases). The CDR3 totals 14 residues. Germline CDR1 SEHNR, CDR2 FQNEAQ (reference sequence). Trimming took off 6 bases at V and 0 bases at J, with 10 bases between the two ends. The CDR3 loop is CASSPGSSTDTQYF. The CDR3 coding sequence is TGTGCCAGCAGTCCGGGGTCTAGCACAGATACGCAGTATTTT.

This sequence joins TRBV6-5 and TRBJ2-7, with D possibly being TRBD2 (5 bases). This CDR3 spans 12 amino acids. V shed 6 bases and J shed 6 bases, with 12 bases lying between them. Germline CDR1 and CDR2: MNHEY and SVGAGI. The CDR3 region is CASSRRYGEQYV. CDR3 DNA: TGTGCCAGCAGCCGGAGGTACGGCGAGCAGTACGTC.

This clone showed up just a few times. The rearrangement joins TRBV5-1 to TRBJ1-2; 8 bases match TRBD1. The CDR3 is made up of 15 amino acids. The germline gives CDR1 SGHRS, CDR2 YFSETQ. The V gene end was trimmed by 5 bases and the J gene end by 4 bases; junction bases not matched to a gene: 10. The CDR3 DNA is TGCGCCAGCAGGAAAGAGACAGGGGACATCTATGGCTACACCTTC. Residues: CASRKETGDIYGYTF.

The rearrangement links TRBV21-1 to TRBJ2-1; no check of the table's D call, TRBD2, against the DNA was made. TRBV21-1 is flagged as a pseudogene. CDR3 length: 20 amino acids. The CDR3 is CASSNRAGGHLKVFNNEQFF. In DNA, the CDR3 is TGTGCCAGCAGCAACAGGGCGGGAGGCCACTTGAAGGTCTTTAACAATGAGCAGTTCTTC.

This clone was counted between two and nine times. This chain connects TRBV27 to TRBJ2-2; possibly TRBD1 for D (5 bases). The V and J ends lost 4 bases and 0 bases respectively, with 15 bases between them. In germline, CDR1 is MNHEY, CDR2 SMNVEV (reference sequence). The length of the CDR3 is 17 residues. CDR3 coding DNA: TGTGCCAGCAGTTCGAGCCGGCAGGGCGCGAACACCGGGGAGCTGTTTTTT. Translation: CASSSSRQGANTGELFF.

The CDR3 region has the DNA TGTGCCAGCAGTGGAGCAAGGGTGGGACAGAAATCATATACGTACGAGCAGTACTTC. It is translated as CASSGARVGQKSYTYEQYF. The rearrangement uses TRBV6-1 and TRBJ2-7; 7 bases line up with TRBD1. V trimming: 4 bases; J trimming: 4 bases; junction bases outside the gene matches: 22. The CDR3 has 19 amino acids. CDR1 MNHNS and CDR2 SASEGT come from the germline V gene.

The V call is TRBV19, the J call TRBJ2-2; D is uncertain. Between the trimmed V and J ends, which lost 7 bases and 5 bases, there was a span of 5 bases. From germline, CDR1 is LNHDA and CDR2 SQIVND (reference sequence). There are 11 residues in the CDR3. The CDR3 nucleotides read TGTGCCAGTACCCTTACCGGGGAGCTGTTTTTT. Protein sequence: CASTLTGELFF.